The rows below give T cell receptor beta chains drawn from one sample of a study of Ad26.COV2.S vaccination and SARS-CoV-2 variants. Profiling relied on immunoSEQ multiplex PCR, and the TCRdb table lists in-frame clones only, not all of them. The table includes 350,000 to 450,000 clones, about four fifths detected once. The sample here was peripheral blood, taken in a trial of Ad26.COV2.S vaccine versus placebo. The receptors originated from a person between 18 and 65 years old who received the Ad26.COV2.S COVID-19 vaccine or a placebo. CDR3s leave out the opening cysteine and the closing phenylalanine or tryptophan.

TRBJ2-7 TRBV7-8 ASSNPTRTRGKDEQY
TRBJ1-2 TRBV5-6 ASSLGTGYT
TRBJ2-2 TRBV4-1 ASSPLRELLRRGELF
TRBJ1-1 TRBV24-1 ATSETRNTEAF
TRBJ2-7 TRBV5-6 ASSPDGGGYEQY
TRBJ2-7 TRBV6-2/TRBV6-3 ASSSLSYEQY
TRBJ2-1 TRBV9 ASSVKSSYNEQF
TRBJ2-6 TRBV7-9 ASSLGIGSGANVLT
TRBJ2-7 TRBV6-5 ASSYNGQGPYEQY
TRBJ2-5 TRBV7-2 ASKADRRKETQY
TRBJ1-1 TRBV10-2 ASSLESPGGTEAF
TRBJ1-1 TRBV27 ASSWATGTEAF
TRBJ1-1 TRBV6-1 ASSAGPDGPMNTEAF
TRBJ2-2 TRBV5-1 ASSLAREVPGELF
TRBJ2-7 TRBV11-2 ASGYGRAAGQY
TRBJ1-2 TRBV6-5 ASSYSGGDYGYT
TRBJ1-2 TRBV6-5 ASSPDRVGGYT
TRBJ2-7 TRBV13 ASSSGTSIGEQY
TRBJ2-1 TRBV4-2 ASSHKYRGYNEQF
TRBJ2-1 TRBV12-3/TRBV12-4 ASRLKSGDEQF
TRBJ2-3 TRBV25-1 ASSVLAGESSDTQY
TRBJ2-1 TRBV4-3 ASSQVFGGNEQF
TRBJ2-5 TRBV10-3 AISEGPQQFPLTETQY
TRBJ2-5 TRBV5-1 ASSLVSGGAETQY
TRBJ1-1 TRBV7-9 ASSLDRVNTEAF
TRBJ2-7 TRBV14 ASSLSGGPTYEQY
TRBJ2-7 TRBV19 ASSITGVYEQY
TRBJ2-2 TRBV3-1/TRBV3-2 ASSLFGTSGRLNTGELF
TRBJ2-7 TRBV29-1 SGMPGSFDEQY
TRBJ2-1 TRBV19 ASKDPRVYNEQF